The rows below give T cell receptor beta chains drawn from one sample of a study of blood T cell repertoires in COVID-19. The assay was immunoSEQ multiplex PCR, and TCRdb's table has in-frame clones only and misses some. The sample comprises approximately 110,000 clones, nearly 90% of which are singletons, and almost 8.5% rests with the top ten. Sequenced input: peripheral blood. The receptors stem from a woman between 65 and 79 years old who had recovered from COVID-19. Each CDR3 is given with its conserved first and last residue. Each record gives: D gene, clone size, V gene, J gene, CDR3 protein, CDR3 DNA. D genes are given only for firm matches. Clone size is given for some rows only: seen once, a few or many times, or a class if the clone is expanded.

TRBD1,-,TRBV4-2,TRBJ1-2,CASSHGGGTGGGGYTF,TGTGCCAGCAGCCATGGAGGAGGGACAGGGGGCGGTGGCTACACCTTC
-,-,TRBV5-1,TRBJ2-2,CASSFAGANTGELFF,TGCGCCAGCAGCTTTGCGGGCGCGAACACCGGGGAGCTGTTTTTT
-,-,TRBV5-8,TRBJ1-2,CASSRTEYNYGYTF,TGTGCCAGCAGCCGTACAGAGTACAACTATGGCTACACCTTC
-,once,TRBV7-9,TRBJ2-2,CASSSPGGSNTGELFF,TGTGCCAGCAGCTCGCCGGGGGGCTCGAACACCGGGGAGCTGTTTTTT
-,-,TRBV5-6,TRBJ2-7,CASSQGGYEQYF,TGTGCCAGCAGCCAGGGGGGCTACGAGCAGTACTTC
TRBD2,once,TRBV5-1,TRBJ2-1,CASSTLAGGSYNEQFF,TGCGCCAGCAGCACCCTAGCGGGAGGCTCCTACAATGAGCAGTTCTTC
-,once,TRBV5-1,TRBJ1-5,CASRRDNSNQPQHF,TGCGCCAGCAGGAGGGACAATAGCAATCAGCCCCAGCATTTT
-,-,TRBV4-3,TRBJ1-2,CASSPLAGDYGYTF,TGCGCCAGCAGCCCCCTTGCAGGGGACTATGGCTACACCTTC
-,-,TRBV7-2,TRBJ1-5,CASSLQGLGNQPQHF,TGTGCCAGCAGCCTACAGGGCTTGGGCAATCAGCCCCAGCATTTT
-,-,TRBV5-6,TRBJ1-2,CASSQGRNYGYTF,TGTGCCAGCAGCCAGGGCAGGAACTATGGCTACACCTTC
-,-,TRBV27,TRBJ2-3,CASMSWEGTDTQYF,TGTGCCAGCATGTCGTGGGAGGGCACAGATACGCAGTATTTT
TRBD2,-,TRBV19,TRBJ2-2,CASSGRAGDTGELFF,TGTGCCAGTAGTGGTCGAGCGGGGGACACCGGGGAGCTGTTTTTT
-,-,TRBV7-9,TRBJ2-1,CASSLAGGGGYNEQFF,TGTGCCAGCAGCTTAGCTGGAGGGGGCGGTTACAATGAGCAGTTCTTC
-,-,TRBV7-3,TRBJ2-3,CASSSYGGNTQYF,TGTGCCAGCAGCTCTTACGGCGGCAATACGCAGTATTTT
TRBD2,-,TRBV6-5,TRBJ2-3,CASMVAGGSDTQYF,TGTGCCAGCATGGTAGCGGGGGGGTCAGATACGCAGTATTTT
-,-,TRBV6-6,TRBJ1-6,CASMPGGTSPLHF,TGTGCCAGTATGCCGGGCGGGACCTCACCCCTCCACTTT
-,-,TRBV7-2,TRBJ2-7,CASSFPGAYEQYF,TGTGCCAGCAGCTTCCCGGGAGCCTACGAGCAGTACTTC
-,-,TRBV3-1/TRBV3-2,TRBJ1-1,CASSRDGVIMNTEAFF,TGTGCCAGCAGCCGTGACGGGGTGATTATGAACACTGAAGCTTTCTTT
-,few,TRBV28,TRBJ2-6,CASSLWGGGGPGSGANVLTF,TGTGCCAGCAGTTTATGGGGGGGTGGAGGTCCCGGCTCTGGGGCCAACGTCCTGACTTTC
TRBD1,once,TRBV19,TRBJ1-5,CASRDRDRSHSNQPQHF,TGTGCCAGTAGGGACCGGGACAGAAGCCATAGCAATCAGCCCCAGCATTTT
-,once,TRBV2,TRBJ1-5,CASGGGAADQPQHF,TGTGCCAGCGGTGGGGGCGCGGCTGACCAGCCCCAGCATTTT
TRBD2,-,TRBV3-1/TRBV3-2,TRBJ2-5,CASSQDVGGETQYF,TGTGCCAGCAGCCAAGATGTGGGGGGGGAGACCCAGTACTTC
-,-,TRBV5-1,TRBJ2-1,CASSLGGSGLNEQFF,TGCGCCAGCAGCTTGGGGGGAAGCGGGCTTAATGAGCAGTTCTTC
TRBD2,-,TRBV19,TRBJ2-7,CASSRKGLAAYEQYF,TGTGCCAGTAGTAGAAAGGGACTAGCGGCCTACGAGCAGTACTTC
-,-,TRBV30,TRBJ1-1,CAWTSSTEAFF,TGTGCCTGGACTTCCAGCACTGAAGCTTTCTTT
TRBD1,-,TRBV2,TRBJ1-5,CASSGQDRAGQPQHF,TGTGCCAGCAGTGGCCAGGACAGGGCGGGTCAGCCCCAGCATTTT
-,-,TRBV5-4,TRBJ1-3,CASRRQSGNTIYF,TGTGCCAGCAGAAGACAGTCTGGAAACACCATATATTTT
TRBD2,-,TRBV4-2,TRBJ2-5,CASSKISGGAPQETQYF,TGTGCCAGCAGCAAAATTAGCGGGGGGGCTCCCCAAGAGACCCAGTACTTC
TRBD2,-,TRBV13,TRBJ2-1,CASSFMSASGGNYNEQFF,TGTGCCAGCAGCTTCATGTCCGCTAGCGGGGGGAACTACAATGAGCAGTTCTTC
-,-,TRBV4-3,TRBJ2-2,CASSQDEEAGELFF,TGCGCCAGCAGCCAAGATGAGGAGGCCGGGGAGCTGTTTTTT
TRBD1,few,TRBV19,TRBJ1-5,CASSTGQGNQPQHF,TGTGCCAGTAGTACAGGACAGGGCAATCAGCCCCAGCATTTT
-,-,TRBV7-2,TRBJ1-2,CASSWGPGDGYTF,TGTGCCAGCAGCTGGGGCCCGGGGGATGGCTACACCTTC
-,-,TRBV29-1,TRBJ1-1,CSVFRYTEAFF,TGCAGCGTTTTCAGGTATACTGAAGCTTTCTTT
-,-,TRBV14,TRBJ1-3,CASRGGGEGNTIYF,TGTGCCAGCAGAGGTGGGGGCGAAGGAAACACCATATATTTT
-,few,TRBV7-2,TRBJ2-3,CASSLKWLAGDTQYF,TGTGCCAGCAGCTTAAAGTGGCTAGCAGGTGATACGCAGTATTTT
-,-,TRBV3-1/TRBV3-2,TRBJ2-7,CASSPWDSSYEQYF,TGTGCCAGCAGCCCCTGGGACTCCTCCTACGAGCAGTACTTC
TRBD1,-,TRBV6-5,TRBJ1-3,CASKGANGGNTIYF,TGTGCCAGCAAGGGGGCCAACGGCGGAAACACCATATATTTT
TRBD2,-,TRBV11-2,TRBJ2-1,CASSSSLAGGNNEQFF,TGTGCCAGCAGCTCTTCCCTAGCGGGAGGGAACAATGAGCAGTTCTTC
-,-,TRBV7-9,TRBJ2-3,CASSLGADASTDTQYF,TGTGCCAGCAGCTTAGGGGCAGACGCTAGCACAGATACGCAGTATTTT
TRBD2,-,TRBV28,TRBJ2-5,CASSQRLAGNQETQYF,TGTGCCAGCAGTCAAAGACTAGCGGGGAACCAAGAGACCCAGTACTTC
-,-,TRBV7-9,TRBJ1-1,CASSFQGQGTEAFF,TGTGCCAGCAGCTTTCAGGGGCAGGGGACTGAAGCTTTCTTT
-,-,TRBV13,TRBJ2-7,CASRNDRGEQYF,TGTGCCAGCAGAAACGACCGGGGAGAGCAGTACTTC
-,-,TRBV28,TRBJ1-2,CASSLAGPGYTF,TGTGCCAGCAGTTTGGCAGGGCCTGGCTACACCTTC
TRBD1,-,TRBV18,TRBJ1-4,CASSPPEAGGNEKLFF,TGTGCCAGCTCACCACCGGAGGCAGGGGGGAATGAAAAACTGTTTTTT
TRBD1,-,TRBV15,TRBJ1-2,CATSRDWGQGGGYTF,TGTGCCACCAGCAGAGATTGGGGACAGGGAGGCGGCTACACCTTC